The 5 T cell receptor beta chains listed next were all sequenced from one sample in a study of T cells in Graves' hyperthyroidism and ophthalmopathy. The source material, RNA transcripts, was used to amplify TCR beta CDR3 regions. During a first-round RT-PCR of the TCR CDR3, the HTBI primer set was used. TCRdb itself ran the multiplex PCR reads through MiXCR, one entry per CDR3 protein. The sample holds around 380,000 distinct CDR3 sequences; roughly 14% are singletons and the top ten take 20% to 25%. Sequenced sample: blood. Receptor source: a young man with Graves' hyperthyroidism that later progressed to Graves' ophthalmopathy.

This clonotype was recorded many times. The chain links TRBV6-6 to TRBJ1-2, with D hard to call. Germline V lookup: CDR1 MNHNY, CDR2 SVGAGI (reference sequence). Trimming removed 1 base from V and 6 bases from J, with 9 bases in between. The CDR3 is 13 amino acids. For the CDR3, the DNA is TGTGCCAGCAGTTACTATTCCGGGGATGGCTACACCTTC. Protein sequence: CASSYYSGDGYTF.

In this sample, this clonotype turned up many times. The chain is built from TRBV2 and TRBJ2-7; D is uncertain. V was clipped by 4 bases and J by 6 bases, with 7 bases between them. This CDR3 spans 11 amino acids. The V gene's germline CDR1 is SNHLY and CDR2 FYNNEI. CDR3 bases: TGTGCCAGCAGTGTTTTCGGCGAGCAGTACTTC. This gives the protein CASSVFGEQYF. Complete variable domain (other parts from reference TRBV2 and TRBJ2-7): EPEVTQTPSHQVTQMGQEVILRCVPISNHLYFYWYRQILGQKVEFLVSFYNNEISEKSEIFDDQFSVERPDGSNFTLKIRSTKLEDSAMYFCASSVFGEQYFGPGTRLTVT.

This clonotype has a count of ten or more. The J gene is TRBJ2-3, the V gene TRBV28; 9 bases line up with TRBD2. Germline V lookup: CDR1 MDHEN, CDR2 SYDVKM. The CDR3 runs 17 residues. After removal of 4 bases from V and 6 bases from J, the junction contained 14 bases not matched to a gene. The CDR3 loop reads CASSSSLAGGLLDTQYF. The CDR3 coding sequence is TGTGCCAGCAGTTCGTCCCTTGCGGGGGGGCTATTGGATACGCAGTATTTT. Full variable domain (remainder filled in from reference TRBV28 and TRBJ2-3): DVKVTQSSRYLVKRTGEKVFLECVQDMDHENMFWYRQDPGLGLRLIYFSYDVKMKEKGDIPEGYSVSREKKERFSLILESASTNQTSMYLCASSSSLAGGLLDTQYFGPGTRLTVL.

This clonotype has a count of ten or more. The V gene is TRBV3-1, the J gene TRBJ2-1, with D possibly matching TRBD1 (5 bases). V lost 4 bases and J 6 bases, leaving 19 bases between the germline ends. The CDR3 consists of 16 residues. The germline CDR1 and CDR2 sequences are LGHDT and YNNKEL (reference sequence). The CDR3 protein is CASSLPRRGTLNEQFF. In nucleotides, the CDR3 is TGTGCCAGCAGCCTCCCGAGAAGGGGAACCCTCAATGAGCAGTTCTTC.

This clonotype was observed a handful of times. The J gene is TRBJ2-3, the V gene TRBV27; D not resolved. The germline V gene encodes CDR1 MNHEY and CDR2 SMNVEV (reference sequence). The CDR3 has 14 amino acids. The V and J ends lost 5 bases and 6 bases respectively, with 15 bases between them. The CDR3: CASSVGPRWDTQYF. The CDR3 DNA sequence: TGTGCCAGCAGTGTTGGCCCCCGCTGGGATACGCAGTATTTT.